A selection of T cell receptor beta chains follows, all from one sample in a study of technical replicates of blood from several donors. Assay: immunoSEQ multiplex PCR; the TCRdb copy retains only in-frame clones and omits some. The sample has 65,000 to 80,000 clones; approximately 95% are singletons. What was sequenced was T cells isolated from PBMCs. These TCRs come from a human donor in good health. CDR3s include the opening cysteine and the closing phenylalanine or tryptophan. Each record gives: clone size, D gene, J gene, V gene, CDR3 protein, CDR3 DNA. A D gene is named only where the DNA matches it firmly. For some rows the clone size is stated as once, few or many, or as a class when expanded; others skip it.

clone size: -; D gene: -; J gene: TRBJ2-4; V gene: TRBV15; CDR3 protein: CATSRAAGMDKNIQYF; CDR3 DNA: TGTGCCACCAGCAGAGCTGCGGGGATGGACAAAAACATTCAGTACTTC
clone size: -; D gene: -; J gene: TRBJ2-2; V gene: TRBV7-9; CDR3 protein: CASSLEQTNTGELFF; CDR3 DNA: TGTGCCAGCAGCTTAGAACAAACGAACACCGGGGAGCTGTTTTTT
clone size: -; D gene: TRBD1; J gene: TRBJ1-5; V gene: TRBV10-1; CDR3 protein: CASSEGQGGNQPQHF; CDR3 DNA: TGCGCCAGCAGTGAGGGACAGGGCGGCAATCAGCCCCAGCATTTT
clone size: -; D gene: TRBD2; J gene: TRBJ2-1; V gene: TRBV5-4; CDR3 protein: CASSPFLAGNNEQFF; CDR3 DNA: TGTGCCAGCAGCCCCTTCCTAGCGGGAAACAATGAGCAGTTCTTC
clone size: -; D gene: -; J gene: TRBJ1-5; V gene: TRBV30; CDR3 protein: CAWSSRIRSNQPQHF; CDR3 DNA: TGTGCCTGGAGTTCCAGGATACGAAGCAATCAGCCCCAGCATTTT
clone size: -; D gene: TRBD1; J gene: TRBJ2-3; V gene: TRBV19; CDR3 protein: CASGTGADTQYF; CDR3 DNA: TGTGCCAGTGGGACAGGGGCAGATACGCAGTATTTT
clone size: -; D gene: -; J gene: TRBJ1-1; V gene: TRBV6-5; CDR3 protein: CASSKQGRDTEAFF; CDR3 DNA: TGTGCCAGCAGTAAACAGGGTAGGGACACTGAAGCTTTCTTT
clone size: -; D gene: -; J gene: TRBJ1-3; V gene: TRBV27; CDR3 protein: CASRRDTTISGNTIYF; CDR3 DNA: TGTGCCAGCCGCCGGGACACGACTATTTCTGGAAACACCATATATTTT
clone size: once; D gene: TRBD2; J gene: TRBJ2-2; V gene: TRBV6-5; CDR3 protein: CASSRLAGGTGELFF; CDR3 DNA: TGTGCCAGCAGCCGACTAGCGGGGGGGACCGGGGAGCTGTTTTTT
clone size: once; D gene: -; J gene: TRBJ1-4; V gene: TRBV19; CDR3 protein: CASSILGGIATNEKLFF; CDR3 DNA: TGTGCCAGTAGTATCCTCGGGGGAATAGCAACTAATGAAAAACTGTTTTTT
clone size: -; D gene: -; J gene: TRBJ1-6; V gene: TRBV5-1; CDR3 protein: CASSLAWGRGISPLHF; CDR3 DNA: TGCGCCAGCAGCTTGGCTTGGGGAAGAGGGATTTCACCCCTCCACTTT
clone size: few; D gene: TRBD1; J gene: TRBJ1-2; V gene: TRBV4-2; CDR3 protein: CASSQRQGGSVYGYTF; CDR3 DNA: TGTGCCAGCAGCCAGCGACAGGGAGGAAGTGTGTATGGCTACACCTTC
clone size: -; D gene: -; J gene: TRBJ1-2; V gene: TRBV7-2; CDR3 protein: CASSFGSTVHGYTF; CDR3 DNA: TGTGCCAGCAGCTTTGGCTCAACAGTTCATGGCTACACCTTC
clone size: -; D gene: -; J gene: TRBJ1-1; V gene: TRBV6-5; CDR3 protein: CASSYEAEAFF; CDR3 DNA: TGTGCCAGCAGTTACGAGGCGGAAGCTTTCTTT
clone size: -; D gene: TRBD1; J gene: TRBJ1-2; V gene: TRBV9; CDR3 protein: CASSIYDRGYGYTF; CDR3 DNA: TGTGCCAGCAGCATATACGACAGGGGCTATGGCTACACCTTC
clone size: -; D gene: -; J gene: TRBJ2-3; V gene: TRBV7-2; CDR3 protein: CASSLVDYSDTQYF; CDR3 DNA: TGTGCCAGCAGCTTAGTGGACTATTCAGATACGCAGTATTTT
clone size: -; D gene: TRBD1; J gene: TRBJ1-1; V gene: TRBV5-6; CDR3 protein: CASSFSGQANTEAFF; CDR3 DNA: TGTGCCAGCAGTTTTTCGGGACAGGCGAACACTGAAGCTTTCTTT
clone size: -; D gene: TRBD1; J gene: TRBJ1-1; V gene: TRBV6-4; CDR3 protein: CASSDQTGGKTEAFF; CDR3 DNA: TGTGCCAGCAGTGACCAGACAGGGGGGAAGACTGAAGCTTTCTTT
clone size: once; D gene: TRBD1; J gene: TRBJ1-1; V gene: TRBV19; CDR3 protein: CASGIQGSGAFF; CDR3 DNA: TGTGCCAGCGGAATACAGGGGAGTGGAGCTTTCTTT
clone size: once; D gene: TRBD1; J gene: TRBJ2-5; V gene: TRBV5-1; CDR3 protein: CASSLGDRVRQETQYF; CDR3 DNA: TGCGCCAGCAGCTTAGGGGACAGGGTTCGACAAGAGACCCAGTACTTC
clone size: -; D gene: -; J gene: TRBJ1-2; V gene: TRBV5-1; CDR3 protein: CASSPGHLYGYTF; CDR3 DNA: TGCGCCAGCAGCCCCGGACACCTTTATGGCTACACCTTC
clone size: -; D gene: -; J gene: TRBJ2-5; V gene: TRBV5-6; CDR3 protein: CASSLAETQYF; CDR3 DNA: TGTGCCAGCAGCTTGGCTGAGACCCAGTACTTC
clone size: -; D gene: -; J gene: TRBJ2-1; V gene: TRBV6-6; CDR3 protein: CASSYRENEQFF; CDR3 DNA: TGTGCCAGCAGTTACAGGGAGAATGAGCAGTTCTTC
clone size: -; D gene: -; J gene: TRBJ1-5; V gene: TRBV15; CDR3 protein: CATQEGGNNQPQHF; CDR3 DNA: TGTGCCACCCAAGAGGGAGGAAACAATCAGCCCCAGCATTTT
clone size: once; D gene: TRBD2; J gene: TRBJ2-7; V gene: TRBV18; CDR3 protein: CASSPTSGGSAGGYEQYF; CDR3 DNA: TGTGCCAGCTCACCAACCTCCGGGGGTTCAGCGGGGGGATACGAGCAGTACTTC
clone size: -; D gene: -; J gene: TRBJ1-4; V gene: TRBV15; CDR3 protein: CATYSNEKLFF; CDR3 DNA: TGTGCCACCTACAGTAATGAAAAACTGTTTTTT